Listed here are 29 T cell receptor beta chains from one sample, sequenced in a study of blood T cell repertoires in COVID-19. Profiled with immunoSEQ multiplex PCR; TCRdb holds only in-frame clones, not every one. The table has more than 150,000 clones, around 90% seen once; the top ten hold roughly 3.1%. The specimen sequenced was peripheral blood. The receptors originated from a man aged 55 to 69 with acute or convalescent COVID-19.

The table lists this clone with a count of one. DNA of the CDR3: TGTGCCAGCAGTTACTCGGGGGGATCTGAAAAACTGTTTTTT. It specifies CASSYSGGSEKLFF. The V gene is TRBV6-5, the J gene TRBJ1-4; D is perhaps TRBD1 (5 bases). Trimming stripped 0 bases from V and 7 bases from J, with 9 bases between. The CDR3 runs 14 residues. Germline CDR1 and CDR2: MNHEY and SVGAGI.

The rearrangement links TRBV7-9 to TRBJ1-4; 8 bases are a match to TRBD1. V was pared by 5 bases and J by 14 bases, with 13 bases of the junction left unmatched. Germline V CDR1 and CDR2: SEHNR, FQNEAQ (reference sequence). This CDR3 has 14 amino acids. CDR3: CASSQSARQGRLFF. CDR3 nucleotides: TGTGCCAGCAGCCAAAGCGCGCGACAGGGGAGGCTGTTTTTT. Variable domain in full (rest from reference TRBV7-9 and TRBJ1-4): DTGVSQNPRHKITKRGQNVTFRCDPISEHNRLYWYRQTLGQGPEFLTYFQNEAQLEKSRLLSDRFSAERPKGSFSTLEIQRTEQGDSAMYLCASSQSARQGRLFFGSGTQLSVL.

CDR3 nucleotides: TGTGCCAGCAGTGCGATCCGTAGCACCGGGGAGCTGTTTTTT. Amino acids: CASSAIRSTGELFF. The J gene is TRBJ2-2, the V gene TRBV27; D call uncertain. Germline V gene sequence: CDR1 MNHEY, CDR2 SMNVEV (reference sequence). V was trimmed by 5 bases and J by 4 bases, leaving 11 bases between them. CDR3 size: 14 residues.

The V gene is TRBV12-2, the J gene TRBJ1-2; the D segment call TRBD1 is taken from the table without a DNA check. TRBV12-2 is marked as a pseudogene. This CDR3 comprises 18 residues. As DNA, the CDR3 is TGTGCAAGTCGCTCCCCAGGAGGGACAGGGGTTCCTAACTATGGCTACACCTTC. It yields the protein CASRSPGGTGVPNYGYTF.

The chain employs TRBV24-1 and TRBJ2-2; TRBD2 agrees at 10 bases. The CDR3 has 15 residues. V lost 4 bases and J lost 6; bases outside the gene matches: 4. Germline loops: CDR1 KGHDR, CDR2 SFDVKD. The CDR3 protein is CATSDPAGGPGELFF. The CDR3 nucleotides are TGTGCCACCAGTGACCCAGCGGGGGGGCCCGGGGAGCTGTTTTTT.

V is TRBV6-2 or TRBV6-3 and J is TRBJ2-7, with D tentatively TRBD1 (6 bases). Looked up from germline, CDR1 is MNHEY and CDR2 is SVGEGT. Trimming took off 4 bases at V and 3 bases at J, with 10 bases between the two ends. The length of the CDR3 is 13 residues. CDR3 sequence reads: CASSSTRGYEQYF. The CDR3 coding sequence is TGTGCCAGCAGTTCAACCAGGGGCTACGAGCAGTACTTC.

V usage is TRBV11-2 and J usage is TRBJ1-1, with TRBD1 matching over 7 bases. The CDR3 is made up of 11 amino acids. Germline trimming cut 3 bases from V and 10 bases from J; bases unmatched to any gene: 2. Germline-derived CDR1 and CDR2 are SGHAT and FQNNGV. CDR3 sequence: CASSFQGGAFF. As DNA, the CDR3 is TGTGCCAGCAGCTTCCAGGGGGGAGCTTTCTTT.

The chain combines TRBV30 with TRBJ2-7, with no clear D. Germline loops: CDR1 GTSNPN, CDR2 SVGIG (reference sequence). Trimming removed 1 base at V and 2 bases at J, with 6 bases between. This CDR3 has 12 amino acids. CDR3 DNA sequence: TGTGCCTGGAGTGGGCCAGCCTACGAGCAGTACTTC. As protein: CAWSGPAYEQYF.

The chain combines TRBV4-2 with TRBJ1-2; no firm D call. The germline V gene encodes CDR1 LGHNA and CDR2 YNFKEQ. Trimming stripped 5 bases from V and 5 bases from J, with 12 bases between. The CDR3 length is 13 residues. The CDR3 DNA reads TGTGCCAGCAGCACGGAGGTTGGATATGGCTACACCTTC. This translates into CASSTEVGYGYTF.

V usage is TRBV10-2 and J usage is TRBJ1-2, with D possibly matching TRBD1 (5 bases). The V and J ends lost 3 bases and 4 bases respectively, with 9 bases between them. Per germline, CDR1 WSHSY and CDR2 SAAADI. CDR3 length equals 13 residues. The CDR3, as DNA: TGCGCCAGCAGTGACAGGGAGGGCTATGGCTACACCTTC. As protein: CASSDREGYGYTF.

The rearrangement links TRBV4-1 to TRBJ1-5; D gene ambiguous. Per the germline V gene, CDR1 is MGHRA and CDR2 is YSYEKL. The CDR3 totals 16 residues. Between the trimmed V and J ends, which lost 1 base and 4 bases, there was a span of 14 bases. The CDR3 DNA is TGCGCCAGCAGCCAAGTAAATCAGCGAGGGAATCAGCCCCAGCATTTT. Residues: CASSQVNQRGNQPQHF.

The gene calls are TRBV19 and TRBJ1-6; 9 bases are shared with TRBD1. V gave up 10 bases and J gave up 10 bases; unmatched junction bases: 8. CDR1 and CDR2 from the germline V gene are LNHDA and SQIVND (reference sequence). The CDR3 has 13 residues. The CDR3 region is CATRDRVGSPLHF. The CDR3 bases are TGTGCCACCCGGGACAGGGTCGGGTCACCCCTCCACTTT.

The CDR3, as DNA: TGTGCCAGCAGCCGGACAGGCCCCTACGAGCAGTACTTC. It specifies CASSRTGPYEQYF. The J gene is TRBJ2-7, the V gene TRBV5-5, with 7 positions matching TRBD1. V shed 4 bases and J 2 bases; nucleotides not matched to a gene: 3. The CDR3 runs to 13 residues. Germline CDR1 reads SGHKS; CDR2 reads YYEKEE (reference sequence).

The chain carries TRBV6-5 and TRBJ2-1; D might be TRBD2 (6 bases). From germline, CDR1 is MNHEY and CDR2 SVGAGI. The CDR3 loop spans 14 amino acids. With 6 bases removed from V and 2 bases from J, the gap between germline ends came to 11 bases. The CDR3 sequence is CASSGPGAYNEQFF. In nucleotides, the CDR3 is TGTGCCAGCAGCGGGCCGGGGGCCTACAATGAGCAGTTCTTC.

The rearrangement joins TRBV6-6 to TRBJ2-3; maybe TRBD1 (6 bases). This CDR3 is 13 amino acids long. V was shortened by 5 bases and J by 4 bases, with 10 bases between the two germline ends. CDR1 MNHNY and CDR2 SVGAGI come from the germline V gene (reference sequence). CDR3 protein: CASSPYRADTQYF. Written as DNA, the CDR3 is TGTGCCAGCAGTCCTTACAGGGCAGATACGCAGTATTTT.

Points on this clone: The germline gene is not matched at one end of the junction; a read error may be the cause. Here the CDR3 reads CSVEDRDEQYF. Written as DNA, the CDR3 is TGCAGCGTCGAAGACAGGGACGAGCAGTACTTC. The chain uses TRBV29-1 and TRBJ2-7; 7 nucleotides align to TRBD1. Germline V gene data show CDR1 as SQVTM and CDR2 as ANQGSEA. The CDR3 runs 11 residues.

The chain combines TRBV7-2 with TRBJ1-2; D remains unclear. Trimming shortened V by 7 bases and J by 1 base, and 13 bases separated the two germline ends. The CDR3 spans 14 residues. Germline CDR1 SGHTA, CDR2 FQGNSA. CDR3 region: CASTSSRGNYGYTF. CDR3 DNA: TGTGCCAGCACCTCCTCCCGGGGTAACTATGGCTACACCTTC. Combining the CDR3 with reference TRBV7-2 and TRBJ1-2 gives the whole variable domain GAGVSQSPSNKVTEKGKDVELRCDPISGHTALYWYRQSLGQGLEFLIYFQGNSAPDKSGLPSDRFSAERTGGSVSTLTIQRTQQEDSAVYLCASTSSRGNYGYTFGSGTRLTVV.

The chain joins TRBV2 to TRBJ1-2; 11 bases line up with TRBD1. This CDR3 is 17 amino acids long. The germline V gene encodes CDR1 SNHLY and CDR2 FYNNEI. V lost 6 bases and J lost 6; bases outside the gene matches: 15. CDR3 residues: CASRLNENPGQGDGYTF. In nucleotides, the CDR3 is TGTGCCAGCAGACTTAACGAGAATCCGGGACAGGGGGATGGCTACACCTTC.

The V gene is TRBV3-1 (or the pseudogene TRBV3-2), the J gene TRBJ1-1, with D perhaps matching TRBD1 (5 bases). The ends were cut back, 3 bases at V and 5 bases at J, with 10 bases in the middle. Germline CDR1 and CDR2: LGHDT and YNNKEL (reference sequence). The CDR3 covers 13 residues. The CDR3 bases are TGTGCCAGCAGCCAGGGGGGGGAAACTGAAGCTTTCTTT. The encoded protein is CASSQGGETEAFF.

This clone was seen a single time. The chain carries TRBV18 and TRBJ1-2; no clear D gene. V lost 3 bases and J 8 bases, leaving 10 bases between the germline ends. CDR1 is KGHSH, CDR2 LQKENI, per germline. The CDR3 contains 12 residues. As DNA, the CDR3 is TGTGCCAGCTCACCCTTTGACACCGGCTACACCTTC. It codes for CASSPFDTGYTF. The variable domain in full, completed from reference TRBV18 and TRBJ1-2, reads NAGVMQNPRHLVRRRGQEARLRCSPMKGHSHVYWYRQLPEEGLKFMVYLQKENIIDESGMPKERFSAEFPKEGPSILRIQQVVRGDSAAYFCASSPFDTGYTFGSGTRLTVV.

This clone showed up just once. The rearrangement links TRBV7-2 to TRBJ1-1; possibly TRBD1 for D (5 bases). Trimming cost V 7 bases and J 4 bases, with 13 bases left between them. The CDR3 spans 13 residues. Germline CDR1 SGHTA, CDR2 FQGNSA. The CDR3 region is CASTYGGGTEAFF. DNA for the CDR3: TGTGCCAGCACCTATGGGGGGGGCACTGAAGCTTTCTTT.

J is TRBJ2-1 and V is TRBV2; 7 bases map to TRBD1. V dropped 5 bases and J dropped 7; count of bases not matched to a gene: 14. This CDR3 region has 16 residues. CDR1 and CDR2 from the germline V gene are SNHLY and FYNNEI. This CDR3 is CASSIEVRGPLNEQFF. The CDR3, as DNA: TGTGCCAGCAGTATCGAAGTGAGGGGGCCTTTGAATGAGCAGTTCTTC.

This chain uses TRBV5-1 with TRBJ2-7, with 8 bases that match TRBD1. The ends lost 0 bases at V and 5 bases at J; junction bases unmatched: 4. Germline V gene lookup returns CDR1 SGHRS and CDR2 YFSETQ. The CDR3 is made up of 14 amino acids. The CDR3 bases are TGCGCCAGCAGCTTGGGGACAGGGCATAACGAGCAGTACTTC. Translation gives CASSLGTGHNEQYF.

This chain links TRBV5-1 with TRBJ2-7, with a weak D call TRBD1 (6 bases). V shed 4 bases and J shed 7 bases, with 15 bases lying between them. Germline CDR1 SGHRS, CDR2 YFSETQ. The CDR3 runs to 13 residues. CDR3 sequence (DNA): TGCGCCAGCAGCACGGGACACCGGTTGGAGCAGTACTTC. It codes for CASSTGHRLEQYF.

To note about this clone: A read error is likely, as this CDR3 ends without the conserved phenylalanine or tryptophan. The DNA is omitted, as the CDR3 cannot be located on it reliably, and the CDR3 follows TCRdb's listing. V usage is TRBV4-1 and J usage is TRBJ1-2; the table assigns TRBD1, which was not confirmed against the DNA. CDR1 and CDR2 from the germline V gene are MGHRA and YSYEKL. The CDR3 is 8 amino acids long, termini counted. CDR3 amino acids: CASSLFWL.

The J gene is TRBJ2-1, the V gene TRBV20-1, with D unresolved. Trimming took 3 bases from V and 8 from J, leaving 8 bases between them. The CDR3 totals 11 residues. From germline, CDR1 is DFQATT and CDR2 SNEGSKA (reference sequence). DNA of the CDR3: TGCAGTGCTAGTGATCTTTATGAGCAGTTCTTC. Amino acids: CSASDLYEQFF.

CDR3 sequence reads: CASSQTRGFYGYTF. For the CDR3, the DNA is TGCGCCAGCAGCCAAACCAGGGGGTTTTATGGCTACACCTTC. V and J are TRBV4-1 and TRBJ1-2, with 7 bases lining up with TRBD1. CDR3 length: 14 residues. Per the germline V gene, CDR1 is MGHRA and CDR2 is YSYEKL. J was trimmed by 5 bases and V by 2 bases; bases with no gene match: 5.

This chain uses TRBV19 with TRBJ1-2, with 7 bases matching TRBD1. Trimming cost V 5 bases and J 2 bases; bases outside gene matches: 5. Germline assignment: CDR1 LNHDA and CDR2 SQIVND (reference sequence). The CDR3 contains 14 residues. The DNA for the CDR3 is TGTGCCAGTAGTGCGGACAGGAGAAACTATGGCTACACCTTC. It yields the protein CASSADRRNYGYTF.

V usage is TRBV5-4 and J usage is TRBJ1-2; D might be TRBD1 (5 bases). The CDR3 is 13 residues long. With 4 bases removed from V and 7 bases from J, the gap between germline ends came to 14 bases. Germline CDR1 and CDR2: SGHNT and YYREEE (reference sequence). The CDR3 nucleotides read TGTGCCAGCAGCAGCAGGGCCCGGCTTGGCTACACCTTC. Encoded protein: CASSSRARLGYTF. Using reference TRBV5-4 and TRBJ1-2 for the parts outside the CDR3, the full variable domain is ETGVTQSPTHLIKTRGQQVTLRCSSQSGHNTVSWYQQALGQGPQFIFQYYREEENGRGNFPPRFSGLQFPNYSSELNVNALELDDSALYLCASSSRARLGYTFGSGTRLTVV.